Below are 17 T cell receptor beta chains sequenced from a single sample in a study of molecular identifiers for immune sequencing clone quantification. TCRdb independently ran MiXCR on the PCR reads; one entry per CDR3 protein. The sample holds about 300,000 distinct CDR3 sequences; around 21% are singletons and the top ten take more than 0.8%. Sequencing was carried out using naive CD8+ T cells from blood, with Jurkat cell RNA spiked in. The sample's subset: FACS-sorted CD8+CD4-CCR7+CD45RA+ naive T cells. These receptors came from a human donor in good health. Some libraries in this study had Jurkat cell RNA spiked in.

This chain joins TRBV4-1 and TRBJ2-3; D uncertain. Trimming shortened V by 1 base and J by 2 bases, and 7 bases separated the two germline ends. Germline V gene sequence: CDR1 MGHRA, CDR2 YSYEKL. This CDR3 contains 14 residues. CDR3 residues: CASSQGSLTDTQYF. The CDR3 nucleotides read TGCGCCAGCAGCCAAGGGTCTCTCACAGATACGCAGTATTTT.

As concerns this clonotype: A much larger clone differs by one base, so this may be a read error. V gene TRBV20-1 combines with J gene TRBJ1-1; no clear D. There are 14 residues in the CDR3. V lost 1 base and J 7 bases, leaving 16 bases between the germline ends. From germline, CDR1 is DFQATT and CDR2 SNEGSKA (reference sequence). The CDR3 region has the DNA TGCAGTGCTAGAGGTTTACGGGGAGGACTTGAAGCTTTCTTT. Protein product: CSARGLRGGLEAFF.

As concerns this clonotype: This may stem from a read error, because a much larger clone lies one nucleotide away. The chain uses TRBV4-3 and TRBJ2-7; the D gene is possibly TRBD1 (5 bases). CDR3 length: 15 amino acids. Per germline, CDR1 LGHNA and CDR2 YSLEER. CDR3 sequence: CSSSPVAGQGYEQYF. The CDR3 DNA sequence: TGCTCCAGCAGCCCGGTGGCAGGGCAAGGCTACGAGCAGTACTTC.

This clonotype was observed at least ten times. The CDR3 DNA follows: TGTGCCACCAGCAGGCGGGGGGGTCGGACTGAAGCTTTCTTT. Its protein is CATSRRGGRTEAFF. V gene TRBV15 combines with J gene TRBJ1-1, with a tentative D call TRBD1 (5 bases). Germline values: CDR1 LNHNV, CDR2 YYDKDF (reference sequence). V was pared by 3 bases and J by 5 bases, with 13 bases between. This CDR3 contains 14 residues.

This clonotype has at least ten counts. CDR3 DNA sequence: TGTGCCAGCAGTTTTGTCGGGTCAGATACGCAGTATTTT. Translating gives CASSFVGSDTQYF. The genes are TRBV27 and TRBJ2-3; D is uncertain. The CDR3 loop spans 13 amino acids. Trimming shortened V by 3 bases and J by 4 bases, and 8 bases separated the two germline ends. Germline CDR1 and CDR2: MNHEY and SMNVEV (reference sequence).

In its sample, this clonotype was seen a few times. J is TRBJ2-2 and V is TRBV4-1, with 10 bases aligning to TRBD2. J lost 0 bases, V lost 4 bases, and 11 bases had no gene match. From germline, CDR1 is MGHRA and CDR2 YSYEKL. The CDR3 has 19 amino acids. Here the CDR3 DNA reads TGCGCCAGCAGCCTACCCGGGACTAGCGAAATTTCGAACACCGGGGAGCTGTTTTTT. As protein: CASSLPGTSEISNTGELFF.

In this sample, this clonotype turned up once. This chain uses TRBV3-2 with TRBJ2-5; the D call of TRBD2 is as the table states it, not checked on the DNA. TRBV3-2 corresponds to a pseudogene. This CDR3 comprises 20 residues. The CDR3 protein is CASSQDSRGILRGGHEAQYF. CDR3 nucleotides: TGTGCCAGCAGCCAAGATTCGAGGGGAATCCTGCGGGGGGGACATGAGGCCCAGTACTTC.

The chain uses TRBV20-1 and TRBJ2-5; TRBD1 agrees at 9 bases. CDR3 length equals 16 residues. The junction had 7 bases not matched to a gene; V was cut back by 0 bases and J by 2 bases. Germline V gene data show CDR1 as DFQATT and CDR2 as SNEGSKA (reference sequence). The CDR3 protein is CSARDVRGTGQETQYF. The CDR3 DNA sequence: TGCAGTGCTAGAGATGTCCGAGGGACAGGGCAAGAGACCCAGTACTTC.

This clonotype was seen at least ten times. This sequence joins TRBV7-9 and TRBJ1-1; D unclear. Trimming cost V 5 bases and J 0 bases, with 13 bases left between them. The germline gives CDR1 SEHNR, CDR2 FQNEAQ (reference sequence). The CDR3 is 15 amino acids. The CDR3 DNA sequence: TGTGCCAGCAGCCTCGTTTCCCTGATGAACACTGAAGCTTTCTTT. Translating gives CASSLVSLMNTEAFF.

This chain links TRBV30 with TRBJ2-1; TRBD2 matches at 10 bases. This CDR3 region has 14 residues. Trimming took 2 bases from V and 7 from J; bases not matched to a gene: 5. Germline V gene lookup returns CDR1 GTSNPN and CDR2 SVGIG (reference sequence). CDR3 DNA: TGTGCCTGGAGTCCCGGGACTAGCGTTAATGAGCAGTTCTTC. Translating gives CAWSPGTSVNEQFF.

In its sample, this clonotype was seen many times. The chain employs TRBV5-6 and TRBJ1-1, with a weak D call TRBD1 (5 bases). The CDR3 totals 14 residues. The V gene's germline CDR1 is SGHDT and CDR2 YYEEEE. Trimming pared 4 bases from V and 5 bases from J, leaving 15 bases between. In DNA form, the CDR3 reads TGTGCCAGCAGCCCCCCGGCAGGGCCGACTGAAGCTTTCTTT. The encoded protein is CASSPPAGPTEAFF.

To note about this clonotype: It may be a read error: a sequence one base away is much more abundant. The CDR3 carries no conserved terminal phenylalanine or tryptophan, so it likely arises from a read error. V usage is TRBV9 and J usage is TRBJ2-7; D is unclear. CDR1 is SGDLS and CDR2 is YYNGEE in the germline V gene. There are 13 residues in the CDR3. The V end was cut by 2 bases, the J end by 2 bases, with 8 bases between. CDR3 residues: CASSVGQTYEQYL. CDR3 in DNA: TGTGCCAGCAGCGTGGGTCAGACCTACGAGCAGTACCTC.

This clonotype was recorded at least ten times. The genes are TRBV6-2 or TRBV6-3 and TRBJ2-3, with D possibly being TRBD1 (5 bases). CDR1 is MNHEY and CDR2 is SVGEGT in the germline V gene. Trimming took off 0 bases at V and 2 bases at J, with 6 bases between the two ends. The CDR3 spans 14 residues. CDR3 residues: CASSYSTDTDTQYF. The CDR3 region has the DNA TGTGCCAGCAGTTACTCGACAGACACAGATACGCAGTATTTT.

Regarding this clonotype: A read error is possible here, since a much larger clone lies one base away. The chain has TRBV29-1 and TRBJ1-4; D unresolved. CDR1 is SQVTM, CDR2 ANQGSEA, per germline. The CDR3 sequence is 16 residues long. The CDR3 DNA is TGCAGCGTTGAAGACAGCTTAGGAGGAACTAATGGAAAACTGTTTTTT. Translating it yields CSVEDSLGGTNGKLFF.

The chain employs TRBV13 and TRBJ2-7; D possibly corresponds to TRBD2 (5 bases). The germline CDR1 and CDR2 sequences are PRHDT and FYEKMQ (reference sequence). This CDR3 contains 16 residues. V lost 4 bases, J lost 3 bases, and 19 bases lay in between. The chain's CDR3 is CASSSRAIEGLYEQYF. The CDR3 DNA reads TGTGCCAGCAGCTCCCGGGCCATAGAGGGTCTCTACGAGCAGTACTTC. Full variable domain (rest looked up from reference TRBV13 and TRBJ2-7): AAGVIQSPRHLIKEKRETATLKCYPIPRHDTVYWYQQGPGQDPQFLISFYEKMQSDKGSIPDRFSAQQFSDYHSELNMSSLELGDSALYFCASSSRAIEGLYEQYFGPGTRLTVT.

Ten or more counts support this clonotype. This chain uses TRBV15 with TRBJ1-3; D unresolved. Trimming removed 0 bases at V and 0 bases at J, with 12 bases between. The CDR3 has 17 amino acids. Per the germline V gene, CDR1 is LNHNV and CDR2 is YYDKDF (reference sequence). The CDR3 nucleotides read TGTGCCACCAGCAGAGATCAGGCGGGGTACTCTGGAAACACCATATATTTT. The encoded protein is CATSRDQAGYSGNTIYF.

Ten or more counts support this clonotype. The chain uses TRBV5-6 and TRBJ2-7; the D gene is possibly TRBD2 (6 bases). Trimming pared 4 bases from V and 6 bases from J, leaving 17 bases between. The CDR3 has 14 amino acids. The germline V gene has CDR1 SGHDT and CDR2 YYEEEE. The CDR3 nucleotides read TGTGCCAGCAGCGACGGGACTGCCCTCCGCGAGCAGTACTTC. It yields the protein CASSDGTALREQYF. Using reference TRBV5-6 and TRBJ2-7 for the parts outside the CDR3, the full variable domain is DAGVTQSPTHLIKTRGQQVTLRCSPKSGHDTVSWYQQALGQGPQFIFQYYEEEERQRGNFPDRFSGHQFPNYSSELNVNALLLGDSALYLCASSDGTALREQYFGPGTRLTVT.